This entry lists 10 T cell receptor beta chains sequenced from one sample in a study of somatic mutations in cytotoxic T cells in rheumatoid arthritis. Libraries were prepared by immunoSEQ multiplex PCR; TCRdb keeps only in-frame clonotypes and omits some of them. Seen here are approximately 17,000 clones, approximately 75% observed once, and the top ten hold roughly a fifth. The sequenced material came from CD8+ T cells sorted from blood. The origin of the receptors is an adult with rheumatoid arthritis.

The chain carries TRBV5-5 and TRBJ2-7; 9 bases line up with TRBD2. This CDR3 has 14 residues. Germline CDR1 and CDR2: SGHKS and YYEKEE (reference sequence). Trimming at V came to 0 bases and at J to 4 bases, leaving 2 bases not matched to a gene. The CDR3 DNA follows: TGTGCCAGCAGCTTGGGACTAGCGGATTACGAGCAGTACTTC. Protein product: CASSLGLADYEQYF.

V gene TRBV7-9 combines with J gene TRBJ2-4, with D unclear. Germline V gives CDR1 SEHNR, CDR2 FQNEAQ (reference sequence). There are 14 residues in the CDR3. Trimming took off 7 bases at V and 0 bases at J, with 10 bases between the two ends. CDR3 in DNA: TGTGCCAGCACTCAGATTTTAGCCAAAAACATTCAGTACTTC. Translation gives CASTQILAKNIQYF.

This chain joins TRBV10-3 and TRBJ2-4, with 12 bases matching TRBD1. CDR1 is ENHRY, CDR2 SYGVKD, per germline. The CDR3 is made up of 17 amino acids. V was clipped by 2 bases and J by 2 bases; unmatched bases: 4. The chain's CDR3 is CAISEQGQGASKNIQYF. In DNA form, the CDR3 reads TGTGCCATCAGTGAGCAGGGACAGGGGGCATCCAAAAACATTCAGTACTTC.

This clone was detected a few times. The rearrangement joins TRBV4-3 to TRBJ1-3; TRBD1 is a possible D gene (6 bases). In germline, CDR1 is LGHNA, CDR2 YSLEER. This CDR3 spans 19 amino acids. The ends were cut back, 5 bases at V and 0 bases at J, with 23 bases in the middle. The CDR3, as DNA: TGCGCCAGCAGCGCGGGACACCTTACTAACGACCTCTCTGGAAACACCATATATTTT. Protein sequence: CASSAGHLTNDLSGNTIYF.

This clone was observed a single time. The chain employs TRBV13 and TRBJ2-5; no clear D gene. Germline CDR1 is PRHDT and CDR2 is FYEKMQ (reference sequence). Trimming took off 6 bases at V and 2 bases at J, with 10 bases between the two ends. The CDR3 length is 13 residues. The CDR3 loop reads CASSRAYQETQYF. DNA of the CDR3: TGTGCCAGCAGTCGGGCCTATCAAGAGACCCAGTACTTC.

This chain links TRBV13 with TRBJ2-1; D is uncertain. The CDR3 length is 11 residues. Germline loops: CDR1 PRHDT, CDR2 FYEKMQ (reference sequence). V was shortened by 3 bases and J by 5 bases, with 2 bases between the two germline ends. CDR3 sequence (DNA): TGTGCCAGCAGCTTCAACAATGAGCAGTTCTTC. Protein: CASSFNNEQFF. The variable domain in full, with the rest retrieved from reference TRBV13 and TRBJ2-1, is AAGVIQSPRHLIKEKRETATLKCYPIPRHDTVYWYQQGPGQDPQFLISFYEKMQSDKGSIPDRFSAQQFSDYHSELNMSSLELGDSALYFCASSFNNEQFFGPGTRLTVL.

This sequence joins TRBV11-2 and TRBJ2-1; 9 bases map to TRBD2. V shed 2 bases, J shed 5 bases, and the junction held 1 base outside the gene matches. Per the germline V gene, CDR1 is SGHAT and CDR2 is FQNNGV. CDR3 size: 14 residues. Here the CDR3 reads CASSLSSGDNEQFF. The CDR3, as DNA: TGTGCCAGCAGCTTATCTAGCGGGGACAATGAGCAGTTCTTC.

This chain uses TRBV27 with TRBJ2-1; D possibly matches TRBD1 or TRBD2 (5 bases each). V was trimmed by 7 bases and J by 4 bases, leaving 11 bases between them. The CDR3 extends over 13 amino acids. Germline CDR1 is MNHEY and CDR2 is SMNVEV (reference sequence). CDR3 protein: CASTTWGYNEQFF. The CDR3 DNA reads TGTGCCAGCACCACCTGGGGGTACAATGAGCAGTTCTTC.

The rearrangement uses TRBV19 and TRBJ2-1; TRBD2 matches at 13 bases. Germline loops: CDR1 LNHDA, CDR2 SQIVND (reference sequence). After removal of 2 bases from V and 0 bases from J, the junction contained 1 base not matched to a gene. The CDR3 extends over 17 amino acids. CDR3: CASSITSGRDSYNEQFF. CDR3 nucleotides: TGTGCCAGTAGTATAACTAGCGGGAGGGACTCCTACAATGAGCAGTTCTTC.

CDR3 in amino acids: CASEPYPNTGELFF. The CDR3 DNA reads as TGTGCCAGCGAACCCTATCCGAACACCGGGGAGCTGTTTTTT. The chain is built from TRBV9 and TRBJ2-2; D is unclear. The CDR3 runs 14 residues. CDR1 is SGDLS, CDR2 YYNGEE, per germline. V was clipped by 7 bases and J by 0 bases, with 10 bases between them.